The rows below give T cell receptor beta chains drawn from one sample of a study of early T cells in non-severe SARS-CoV-2 infection. TCRdb re-called the 5' RACE reads with MiXCR, one entry per CDR3 protein. This sample has 55,000 to 85,000 distinct CDR3 sequences; 12% to 15% occur once, and the top ten carry 11% to 15%. The source material was whole blood. Every receptor here comes from an adult who was a healthcare worker with PCR-confirmed SARS-CoV-2 infection or an uninfected control (not recorded which). Each CDR3 is given with its conserved first and last residue. Fields, in order: D gene, V gene, clone size, J gene, CDR3 protein, CDR3 DNA. The D gene is left open where the match is weak. Expanded clones are given a class, and other clones once, few, many or no size at all.

>-|TRBV5-4|-|TRBJ1-2
CASSLRGVVTFGYTF
TGTGCCAGCAGCCTGCGGGGGGTGGTGACATTTGGCTACACCTTC
>-|TRBV12-3/TRBV12-4|-|TRBJ1-5
CASRAHGGLVQPQHF
TGTGCCAGCAGGGCCCACGGCGGGTTGGTTCAGCCCCAGCATTTT
>TRBD1|TRBV28|-|TRBJ1-2
CASSPGGRGKYGYTF
TGTGCCAGCAGTCCTGGTGGCAGGGGGAAGTATGGCTACACCTTC
>-|TRBV7-2|many|TRBJ1-1
CASSLFKGTEAFF
TGTGCCAGCAGCTTATTTAAGGGCACTGAAGCTTTCTTT
>-|TRBV10-3|-|TRBJ2-3
CAISESHNTDTQYF
TGTGCCATCAGTGAGTCTCATAACACAGATACGCAGTATTTT
>-|TRBV19|-|TRBJ2-1
CASRPRETEYNEQFF
TGTGCCAGTCGCCCTCGCGAGACAGAATACAATGAGCAGTTCTTC
>TRBD2|TRBV7-9|-|TRBJ2-3
CASSLASGGTDTQYF
TGTGCCAGCAGCTTAGCGAGCGGGGGCACAGATACGCAGTATTTT
>-|TRBV20-1|-|TRBJ1-2
CSARIPGLGKGYTF
TGCAGTGCTAGGATACCGGGACTTGGGAAAGGCTACACCTTC
>-|TRBV30|-|TRBJ1-2
CAWRGNYGYTF
TGTGCCTGGAGGGGCAACTATGGCTACACCTTC
>TRBD1|TRBV7-4|many|TRBJ2-7
CASSVDRGHYEQYF
TGTGCCAGCAGCGTGGACAGGGGCCATTACGAGCAGTACTTC
>-|TRBV25-1|few|TRBJ2-7
CASQESAYEQYF
TGTGCCAGCCAAGAATCCGCCTACGAGCAGTACTTC
>-|TRBV12-3/TRBV12-4|many|TRBJ1-6
CASTSKPGLINSPLHF
TGTGCCAGCACCTCTAAACCGGGCCTTATTAATTCACCCCTCCACTTT
>-|TRBV6-5|-|TRBJ2-7
CASSLNRDRSSYEQYF
TGTGCCAGCAGTCTCAACCGGGACCGGAGCTCCTACGAGCAGTACTTC
>-|TRBV27|few|TRBJ2-7
CASSFRGGASYEQYF
TGTGCCAGCAGTTTCCGTGGGGGGGCCTCATACGAGCAGTACTTC
>TRBD2|TRBV12-3/TRBV12-4|many|TRBJ2-7
CASSFSSGGYEQYF
TGTGCCAGCAGTTTTTCTAGCGGGGGCTACGAGCAGTACTTC
>TRBD2|TRBV2|-|TRBJ2-3
CASSSPTGGEVDTQYF
TGTGCCAGCAGCTCACCAACCGGGGGGGAGGTAGATACGCAGTATTTT
>-|TRBV6-1|few|TRBJ2-2
CASSPLWTALHTGELFF
TGTGCCAGCAGTCCTCTCTGGACGGCGTTACACACCGGGGAGCTGTTTTTT
>TRBD2|TRBV5-1|-|TRBJ2-1
CASSPGLAGPTPLDNEQFF
TGCGCCAGCAGCCCTGGACTAGCGGGGCCGACACCACTGGACAATGAGCAGTTCTTC
>-|TRBV29-1|few|TRBJ2-3
CSVVRTGTDTQYF
TGCAGCGTTGTAAGGACTGGCACAGATACGCAGTATTTT
>-|TRBV20-1|few|TRBJ1-1
CSAIPRVRTEAFF
TGCAGTGCTATCCCTCGGGTGAGGACTGAAGCTTTCTTT
>-|TRBV7-2|-|TRBJ2-7
CASSSRTSGEQYF
TGTGCCAGCAGCTCCCGGACGTCGGGCGAGCAGTACTTC
>-|TRBV29-1|-|TRBJ1-4
CSVEDRRKLFF
TGCAGCGTTGAAGATCGCAGAAAACTGTTTTTT
>-|TRBV12-3/TRBV12-4|-|TRBJ1-2
CASSAPGPNYGYTF
TGTGCCAGCAGTGCTCCGGGGCCTAACTATGGCTACACCTTC
>-|TRBV3-1|many|TRBJ1-2
CASSVAQPGGGYTF
TGTGCCAGCAGCGTCGCTCAACCTGGGGGAGGCTACACCTTC
>TRBD1|TRBV2|-|TRBJ2-7
CASNTGEVAYEQYF
TGTGCCAGCAACACAGGGGAAGTAGCCTACGAGCAGTACTTC
>-|TRBV7-6|-|TRBJ2-5
CASSLGGSGGMETQYF
TGTGCCAGCAGCCTAGGGGGCAGCGGGGGTATGGAGACCCAGTACTTC
>TRBD1|TRBV2|few|TRBJ1-5
CASRAGTGSNQPQHF
TGTGCCAGCAGAGCCGGGACAGGGAGCAATCAGCCCCAGCATTTT
>-|TRBV7-2|-|TRBJ2-3
CASSLAGGGSTDTQYF
TGTGCCAGCAGCTTAGCGGGTGGGGGGAGCACAGATACGCAGTATTTT
>TRBD2|TRBV5-5|many|TRBJ2-3
CASSLREALAGFTDTQYF
TGTGCCAGCAGCTTGAGGGAGGCTCTAGCGGGGTTCACAGATACGCAGTATTTT
>-|TRBV2|few|TRBJ1-1
CASSTRPVTEAFF
TGTGCCAGCAGTACTAGACCGGTCACTGAAGCTTTCTTT
>TRBD1|TRBV5-4|many|TRBJ2-2
CASSLRQGVPHGELFF
TGTGCCAGCAGCTTGAGGCAGGGGGTGCCACACGGGGAGCTGTTTTTT
>-|TRBV7-6|few|TRBJ1-1
CASSPTTGLRNTEAFF
TGTGCCAGCAGCCCCACTACGGGACTGAGGAACACTGAAGCTTTCTTT
>TRBD2|TRBV28|-|TRBJ2-5
CASSRTSGGLLQETQYF
TGTGCCAGCAGCAGGACTAGCGGGGGACTCCTCCAAGAGACCCAGTACTTC
>-|TRBV29-1|-|TRBJ1-2
CSVVLRTGIANYGYTF
TGCAGCGTTGTTCTTCGAACAGGGATAGCTAACTATGGCTACACCTTC
>TRBD1|TRBV29-1|many|TRBJ2-1
CSVGQGSYNEQFF
TGCAGCGTTGGACAGGGTTCCTACAATGAGCAGTTCTTC
>TRBD1|TRBV27|-|TRBJ2-7
CASSISGTVPNEQYF
TGTGCCAGCAGTATATCGGGGACAGTCCCCAACGAGCAGTACTTC
>-|TRBV5-1|many|TRBJ2-7
CASSPGQLLYSYEQYF
TGCGCCAGCAGCCCCGGACAGCTATTATACTCCTACGAGCAGTACTTC